This record looks at one T cell receptor (beta chain) sequence and its context. The sample belongs to a study of blood T cell repertoires in COVID-19. The V gene end was trimmed by 7 bases and the J gene end by 1 base; junction bases not matched to a gene: 5. The V gene's germline CDR1 is SGHRS and CDR2 YFSETQ. The CDR3 runs 14 residues. Authors' processing steps: Scientists estimated how many nucleated cells there were by amplifying reference gene primers. Method: immunoSEQ multiplex PCR; TCRdb's copy keeps in-frame clones and lacks some. V, J and clone size derive from that table, while D and trimming were established from the DNA sequence. The sample contains 150,000 to 200,000 clones, approximately 90% of which appear only once.

Sequencing was carried out using PBMCs or T cells enriched from blood (not recorded which). This chain joins TRBV5-1 and TRBJ1-1; 9 bases line up with TRBD1. This sequence was found in a woman aged 40-49 years in a cohort exposed to, infected with or recovered from COVID-19 (not recorded which). The CDR3 region has the DNA TGCGCCAGCCACAGGGGGCTGGGGAACACTGAAGCTTTCTTT. This codes for CASHRGLGNTEAFF.